This T cell receptor (beta chain) was recovered during a study of neurological immune-mediated disorders. Regarding the study as a whole: The highest TCR clonal expansion occurred in HTLV-1-associated myelopathy; multiple sclerosis fell below healthy controls.

Points on this clonotype: What it recognizes is unknown. It is unclear where the CDR3 begins or ends on the DNA, so no DNA is shown, and the CDR3 is as TCRdb lists it.

Over 170 million TCR-beta sequences (from 15-18 subjects) were yielded by each sequencing run. MiXCR was run by TCRdb on the 5' RACE reads, yielding one entry per CDR3 protein. The sample consists of 30,000 or so distinct CDR3 sequences, around 14% of them appearing once. Volunteers attending a blood bank in Maryland, USA, served as healthy controls. From 2 million PBMCs stored at -80 C, the unsorted libraries were generated. Germline V gene data show CDR1 as SGHRS and CDR2 as YFSETQ. Both ends counted, the CDR3 spans 19 residues. This clonotype was sampled from a man between 65 and 79 years old in good health. Sequencing used PBMCs. This chain joins TRBV5-1 and TRBJ2-5; the DNA was not compared with TRBD1, the D call given in the table. The CDR3 here is CASSIYLCSVLGAGETQYF.